The clone carrying this T cell receptor (beta chain) was recorded at least ten times. This entry belongs to a study of regulatory T cells in long-lasting Graves disease. Time point defined: newly diagnosed GD, antithyroid drugs for less than 3 months. From PBMCs, RNA was extracted and then used to make the TCR library. For TCR beta, libraries came from iRepertoire HTBI primers and Arm-PCR of CDR3 regions. TCRdb processed the multiplex PCR reads anew with MiXCR; each CDR3 protein has one entry. The data contain approximately 490,000 distinct CDR3 sequences, around 15% of them singletons. These same records also appear under a second study, on T cells in Graves' hyperthyroidism and ophthalmopathy. From that study: For Graves' hyperthyroidism to be stable, ophthalmopathy could not progress within 18 months. Among the patients, aged 18 to 65, hyperthyroidism was newly diagnosed and had lasted under 2 months.

The clonotype originates from a man aged 35 to 55 with Graves disease. The sample was peripheral blood mononuclear cells (PBMCs), taken at new diagnosis, from a patient treated with antithyroid drugs.

This CDR3 reads CASSIAGVGFEQFF. The CDR3 DNA reads TGTGCCAGCAGCATAGCGGGAGTGGGTTTTGAGCAGTTCTTC. This chain connects TRBV28 to TRBJ2-1, with TRBD2 matching over 9 bases. V shed 6 bases, J shed 9 bases, and the junction held 9 bases outside the gene matches. Germline CDR1 and CDR2: MDHEN and SYDVKM. CDR3 length: 14 amino acids.